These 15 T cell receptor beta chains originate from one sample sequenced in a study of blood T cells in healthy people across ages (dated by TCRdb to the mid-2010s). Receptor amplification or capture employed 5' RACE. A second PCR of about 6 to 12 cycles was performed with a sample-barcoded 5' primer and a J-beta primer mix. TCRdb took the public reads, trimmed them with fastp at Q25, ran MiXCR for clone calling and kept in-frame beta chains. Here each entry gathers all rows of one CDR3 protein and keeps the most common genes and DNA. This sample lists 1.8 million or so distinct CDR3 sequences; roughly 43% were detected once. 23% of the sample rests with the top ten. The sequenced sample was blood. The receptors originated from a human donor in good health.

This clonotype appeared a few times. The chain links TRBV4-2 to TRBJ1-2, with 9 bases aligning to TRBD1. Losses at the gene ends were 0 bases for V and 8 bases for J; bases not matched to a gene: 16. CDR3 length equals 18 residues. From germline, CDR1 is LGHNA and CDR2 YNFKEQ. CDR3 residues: CASSQEGQGNVGYGGYTF. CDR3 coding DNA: TGTGCCAGCAGCCAAGAGGGACAGGGAAATGTGGGCTATGGGGGCTACACCTTC.

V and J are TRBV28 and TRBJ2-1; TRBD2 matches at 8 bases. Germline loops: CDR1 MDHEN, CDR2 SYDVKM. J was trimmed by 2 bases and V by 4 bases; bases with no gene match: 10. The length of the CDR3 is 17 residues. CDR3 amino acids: CASSSRGAGAPYNEQFF. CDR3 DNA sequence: TGTGCCAGCAGTTCCAGGGGAGCGGGGGCCCCCTACAATGAGCAGTTCTTC.

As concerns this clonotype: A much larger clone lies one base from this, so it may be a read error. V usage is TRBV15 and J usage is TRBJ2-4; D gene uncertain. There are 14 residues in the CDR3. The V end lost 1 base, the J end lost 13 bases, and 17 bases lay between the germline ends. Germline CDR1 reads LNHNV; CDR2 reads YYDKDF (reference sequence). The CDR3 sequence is CATSRASGSYKQYF. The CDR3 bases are TGTGCCACCAGCAGAGCGTCAGGATCCTACAAGCAGTACTTC.

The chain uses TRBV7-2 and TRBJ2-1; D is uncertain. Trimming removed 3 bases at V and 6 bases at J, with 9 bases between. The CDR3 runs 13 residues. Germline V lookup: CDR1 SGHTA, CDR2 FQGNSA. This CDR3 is CASSFSNSNEQFF. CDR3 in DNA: TGTGCCAGCAGCTTTTCCAACAGCAATGAGCAGTTCTTC.

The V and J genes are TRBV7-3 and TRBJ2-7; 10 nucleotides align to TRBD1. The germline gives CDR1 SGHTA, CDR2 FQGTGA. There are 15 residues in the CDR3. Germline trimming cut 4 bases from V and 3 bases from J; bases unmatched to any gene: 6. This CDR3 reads CASSSAGTGVYEQYF. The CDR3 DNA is TGTGCCAGCAGCTCCGCCGGGACAGGGGTCTACGAGCAGTACTTC.

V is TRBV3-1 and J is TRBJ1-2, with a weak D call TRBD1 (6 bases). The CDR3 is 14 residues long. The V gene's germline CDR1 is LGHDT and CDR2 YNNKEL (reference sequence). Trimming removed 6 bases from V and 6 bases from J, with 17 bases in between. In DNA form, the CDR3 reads TGTGCCAGCAGAAACGACAGGTTCCTTGATGGCTACACCTTC. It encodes CASRNDRFLDGYTF.

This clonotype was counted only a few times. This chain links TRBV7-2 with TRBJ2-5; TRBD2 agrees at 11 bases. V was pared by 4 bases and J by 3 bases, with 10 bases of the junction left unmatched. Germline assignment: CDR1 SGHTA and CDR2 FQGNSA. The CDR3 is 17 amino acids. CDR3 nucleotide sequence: TGTGCCAGCAGCTCCACCCTACTAGCGGGGGCCGAAGAGACCCAGTACTTC. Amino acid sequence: CASSSTLLAGAEETQYF.

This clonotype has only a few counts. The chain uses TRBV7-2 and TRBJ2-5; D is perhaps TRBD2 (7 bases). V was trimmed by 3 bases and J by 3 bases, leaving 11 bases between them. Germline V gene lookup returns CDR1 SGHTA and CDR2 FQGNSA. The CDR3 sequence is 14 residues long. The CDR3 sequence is CASSLWEGEETQYF. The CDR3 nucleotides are TGTGCCAGCAGCTTGTGGGAGGGGGAAGAGACCCAGTACTTC. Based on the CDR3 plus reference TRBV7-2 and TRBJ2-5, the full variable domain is GAGVSQSPSNKVTEKGKDVELRCDPISGHTALYWYRQSLGQGLEFLIYFQGNSAPDKSGLPSDRFSAERTGGSVSTLTIQRTQQEDSAVYLCASSLWEGEETQYFGPGTRLLVL.

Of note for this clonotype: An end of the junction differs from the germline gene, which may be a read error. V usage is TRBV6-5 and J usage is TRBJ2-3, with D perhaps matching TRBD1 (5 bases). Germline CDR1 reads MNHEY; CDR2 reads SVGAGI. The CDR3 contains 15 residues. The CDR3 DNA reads TGCGCCAGCAGTCCGATCCAGGGCGGCACAGATACGCAGTATTTT. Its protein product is CASSPIQGGTDTQYF.

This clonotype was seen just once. CDR3 sequence reads: CASSEGNQGRPTEAFF. In DNA, the CDR3 is TGTGCCAGCAGTGAAGGAAACCAGGGGAGGCCCACTGAAGCTTTCTTT. The gene calls are TRBV2 and TRBJ1-1, with D perhaps TRBD1 (6 bases). This CDR3 contains 16 residues. The V and J ends lost 1 base and 4 bases respectively, with 16 bases between them. Germline CDR1 SNHLY, CDR2 FYNNEI.

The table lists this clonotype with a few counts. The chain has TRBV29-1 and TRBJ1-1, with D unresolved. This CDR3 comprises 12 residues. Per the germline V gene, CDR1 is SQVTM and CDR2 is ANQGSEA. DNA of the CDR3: TGCACGGGGAGGAGGATTAACACTGAAGCTTTCTTT. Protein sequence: CTGRRINTEAFF. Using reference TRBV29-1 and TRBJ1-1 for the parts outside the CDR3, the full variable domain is SAVISQKPSRDICQRGTSLTIQCQVDSQVTMMFWYRQQPGQSLTLIATANQGSEATYESGFVIDKFPISRPNLTFSTLTVSNMSPEDSSIYLCTGRRINTEAFFGQGTRLTVV.

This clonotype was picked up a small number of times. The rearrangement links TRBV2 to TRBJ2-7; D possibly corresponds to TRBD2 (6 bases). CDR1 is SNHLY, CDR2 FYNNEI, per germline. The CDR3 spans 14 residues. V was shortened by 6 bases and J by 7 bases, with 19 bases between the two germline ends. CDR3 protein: CASRKSGLVIEQYF. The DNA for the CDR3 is TGTGCCAGCAGGAAGTCGGGACTTGTTATAGAGCAGTACTTC.

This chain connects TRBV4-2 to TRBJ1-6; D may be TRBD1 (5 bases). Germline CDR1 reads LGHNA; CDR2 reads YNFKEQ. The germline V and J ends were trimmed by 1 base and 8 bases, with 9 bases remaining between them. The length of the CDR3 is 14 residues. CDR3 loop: CASSQATAYSPLHF. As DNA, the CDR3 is TGTGCCAGCAGCCAAGCGACAGCCTATTCACCCCTCCACTTT.

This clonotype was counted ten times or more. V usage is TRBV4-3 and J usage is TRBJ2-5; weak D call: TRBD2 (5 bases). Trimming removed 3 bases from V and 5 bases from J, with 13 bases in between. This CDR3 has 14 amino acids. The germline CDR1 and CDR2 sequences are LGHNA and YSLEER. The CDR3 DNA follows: TGCGCCAGCAGCCAGGAGCGGTCCGGGGAGACCCAGTACTTC. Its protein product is CASSQERSGETQYF.

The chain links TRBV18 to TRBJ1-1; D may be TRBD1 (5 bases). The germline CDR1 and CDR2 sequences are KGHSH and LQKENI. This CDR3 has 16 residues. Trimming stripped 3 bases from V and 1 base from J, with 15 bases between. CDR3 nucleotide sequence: TGTGCCAGCTCACCTTATATTGAGGGGCAGAACACTGAAGCTTTCTTT. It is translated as CASSPYIEGQNTEAFF.